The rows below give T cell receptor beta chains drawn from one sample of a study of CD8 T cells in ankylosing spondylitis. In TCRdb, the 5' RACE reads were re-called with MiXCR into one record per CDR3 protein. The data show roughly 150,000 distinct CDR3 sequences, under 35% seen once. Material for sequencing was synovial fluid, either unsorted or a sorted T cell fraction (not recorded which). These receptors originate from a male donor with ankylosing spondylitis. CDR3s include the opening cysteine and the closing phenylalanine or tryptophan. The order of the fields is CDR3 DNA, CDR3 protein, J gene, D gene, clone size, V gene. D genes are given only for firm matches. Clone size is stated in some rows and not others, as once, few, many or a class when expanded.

cdr3_nt: TGTGCCAGCACCCGGGACTATGGCTACACCTTC
cdr3_aa: CASTRDYGYTF
j_call: TRBJ1-2
d_call: NA
clone_size: NA
v_call: TRBV6-1

cdr3_nt: TGTGCCAGCAGCCAAATAAGGACTACGACAGATACGCAGTATTTT
cdr3_aa: CASSQIRTTTDTQYF
j_call: TRBJ2-3
d_call: NA
clone_size: few
v_call: TRBV4-2

cdr3_nt: TGTGCCAGCAGTGATTTTTATAGTACAGCCCAAGAGACCCAGTACTTC
cdr3_aa: CASSDFYSTAQETQYF
j_call: TRBJ2-5
d_call: NA
clone_size: NA
v_call: TRBV6-1

cdr3_nt: TGTGCCAGCGGTAACGGCCCCTACAATGAGCAGTTCTTC
cdr3_aa: CASGNGPYNEQFF
j_call: TRBJ2-1
d_call: NA
clone_size: NA
v_call: TRBV6-6

cdr3_nt: TGTGCCAGCAGTGTTCGGGGGAGCACAGATACGCAGTATTTT
cdr3_aa: CASSVRGSTDTQYF
j_call: TRBJ2-3
d_call: NA
clone_size: NA
v_call: TRBV2

cdr3_nt: TGTGCCAGCAGTGAGTGGGAATACGAGCAGTACTTC
cdr3_aa: CASSEWEYEQYF
j_call: TRBJ2-7
d_call: NA
clone_size: many
v_call: TRBV2

cdr3_nt: TGTGCCAGCAGTTTAGGCAGAGAGACCTACAATGAGCAGTTCTTC
cdr3_aa: CASSLGRETYNEQFF
j_call: TRBJ2-1
d_call: NA
clone_size: many
v_call: TRBV12-3/TRBV12-4

cdr3_nt: TGCAGTGCTAGTAACGGGGTTACGCAGTATTTT
cdr3_aa: CSASNGVTQYF
j_call: TRBJ2-3
d_call: NA
clone_size: many
v_call: TRBV20-1

cdr3_nt: TGCAGCGTGGGTGGACAGGGCGACTATGGCTACACCTTC
cdr3_aa: CSVGGQGDYGYTF
j_call: TRBJ1-2
d_call: TRBD1
clone_size: many
v_call: TRBV29-1

cdr3_nt: TGTGCCAGCAGCGCTGTTGTTGTGACGAAAAATGGCTACACCTTC
cdr3_aa: CASSAVVVTKNGYTF
j_call: TRBJ1-2
d_call: NA
clone_size: many
v_call: TRBV9

cdr3_nt: TGTGCCAGCAGCTTAATGGGTTTTGGGACTAGCGGCTCAGATACGCAGTATTTT
cdr3_aa: CASSLMGFGTSGSDTQYF
j_call: TRBJ2-3
d_call: TRBD2
clone_size: NA
v_call: TRBV11-2

cdr3_nt: TGTGCCAGCAGCTTAGAAACAGGCATGACTGAAGCTTTCTTT
cdr3_aa: CASSLETGMTEAFF
j_call: TRBJ1-1
d_call: NA
clone_size: many
v_call: TRBV7-2

cdr3_nt: TGTGCCAGCAGTCGCCAGGGGGACGGGGAGACCCAGTACTTC
cdr3_aa: CASSRQGDGETQYF
j_call: TRBJ2-5
d_call: TRBD1
clone_size: NA
v_call: TRBV6-1

cdr3_nt: TGTGCCAGCAAGGTTCGTCTAGCTGACGGCGAGCAGTACTTC
cdr3_aa: CASKVRLADGEQYF
j_call: TRBJ2-7
d_call: NA
clone_size: medium-sized
v_call: TRBV2

cdr3_nt: TGTGCCAGCAGTTTCGACAGGGGTTCCGAGCAGTACTTC
cdr3_aa: CASSFDRGSEQYF
j_call: TRBJ2-7
d_call: TRBD1
clone_size: NA
v_call: TRBV12-3/TRBV12-4

cdr3_nt: TGCAGTGCCCTAGCGGGCCTGAACAATGAGCAGTTCTTC
cdr3_aa: CSALAGLNNEQFF
j_call: TRBJ2-1
d_call: TRBD2
clone_size: NA
v_call: TRBV20-1

cdr3_nt: TGCAGCGTTGTAGACCAATCCTACGAGCAGTACTTC
cdr3_aa: CSVVDQSYEQYF
j_call: TRBJ2-7
d_call: NA
clone_size: NA
v_call: TRBV29-1

cdr3_nt: TGTGCCAGCAGTCCTACAGGGGGCAGAGGCAATCAGCCCCAGCATTTT
cdr3_aa: CASSPTGGRGNQPQHF
j_call: TRBJ1-5
d_call: TRBD1
clone_size: NA
v_call: TRBV12-3/TRBV12-4

cdr3_nt: TGCAGCGGTGACAGGGGGAACACTGAAGCTTTCTTT
cdr3_aa: CSGDRGNTEAFF
j_call: TRBJ1-1
d_call: TRBD1
clone_size: NA
v_call: TRBV29-1

cdr3_nt: TGTGCCAGCAGCCAAGGCGGGACAGCTCGCACGATATACGAGCAGTACTTC
cdr3_aa: CASSQGGTARTIYEQYF
j_call: TRBJ2-7
d_call: NA
clone_size: NA
v_call: TRBV4-2

cdr3_nt: TGTGCCAGCAGCGTAGGTGGGGGGCTCCCCCCTGAAAAACTGTTTTTT
cdr3_aa: CASSVGGGLPPEKLFF
j_call: TRBJ1-4
d_call: NA
clone_size: NA
v_call: TRBV9

cdr3_nt: TGCAGTGCTAGGTGGTCTGCAACTAATGAAAAACTGTTTTTT
cdr3_aa: CSARWSATNEKLFF
j_call: TRBJ1-4
d_call: NA
clone_size: many
v_call: TRBV20-1

cdr3_nt: TGTGCCAGCAGGCCCAGGGGGGGTTACTATGGCTACACCTTC
cdr3_aa: CASRPRGGYYGYTF
j_call: TRBJ1-2
d_call: TRBD1
clone_size: NA
v_call: TRBV6-1

cdr3_nt: TGTGCCAGCAGTTTAGCCCAGGGGGCCGGTGAAGCTTTCTTT
cdr3_aa: CASSLAQGAGEAFF
j_call: TRBJ1-1
d_call: TRBD1
clone_size: few
v_call: TRBV12-3/TRBV12-4

cdr3_nt: TGTGCCAGCAGTGGACTAGCGGGAGTCACTGGGGCCAACGTCCTGACTTTC
cdr3_aa: CASSGLAGVTGANVLTF
j_call: TRBJ2-6
d_call: TRBD2
clone_size: NA
v_call: TRBV6-1

cdr3_nt: TGTGCCAGCAGTGGGACTGGGGCCAACGTCCTGACTTTC
cdr3_aa: CASSGTGANVLTF
j_call: TRBJ2-6
d_call: NA
clone_size: medium-sized
v_call: TRBV12-3/TRBV12-4

cdr3_nt: TGTGCCAGCAGCCATCAAGGTGGTCCCCGGTACGGCTACACCTTC
cdr3_aa: CASSHQGGPRYGYTF
j_call: TRBJ1-2
d_call: NA
clone_size: NA
v_call: TRBV3-1

cdr3_nt: TGCGCCAGCAGCCAAGAAGGGGGCTTCGGCTACACCTTC
cdr3_aa: CASSQEGGFGYTF
j_call: TRBJ1-2
d_call: TRBD1
clone_size: NA
v_call: TRBV4-1

cdr3_nt: TGCGCCAGCAGTAGGACAGGGGAACGCGAGCAGTACTTC
cdr3_aa: CASSRTGEREQYF
j_call: TRBJ2-7
d_call: TRBD1
clone_size: few
v_call: TRBV5-1

cdr3_nt: TGTGCCAGCTCAGCCGGGACAGGGAAGAGCGGGGGATTCAGCTCCTACAATGAGCAGTTCTTC
cdr3_aa: CASSAGTGKSGGFSSYNEQFF
j_call: TRBJ2-1
d_call: NA
clone_size: NA
v_call: TRBV18

cdr3_nt: TGCAGTGCTAGAGATTATCGCCCTCAGAACACTGAAGCTTTCTTT
cdr3_aa: CSARDYRPQNTEAFF
j_call: TRBJ1-1
d_call: NA
clone_size: NA
v_call: TRBV20-1

cdr3_nt: TGTGCCATCAGTGATCAGCGGGACCGGCCCGAGCAGTACTTC
cdr3_aa: CAISDQRDRPEQYF
j_call: TRBJ2-7
d_call: TRBD2
clone_size: many
v_call: TRBV10-3

cdr3_nt: TGCAGTGCTAGGCGTAGCGGGGGAGATACGCAGTATTTT
cdr3_aa: CSARRSGGDTQYF
j_call: TRBJ2-3
d_call: TRBD2
clone_size: NA
v_call: TRBV20-1

cdr3_nt: TGCAGTGCCCGGAGGCAGGGCGGTTCACCCCTCCACTTT
cdr3_aa: CSARRQGGSPLHF
j_call: TRBJ1-6
d_call: NA
clone_size: many
v_call: TRBV20-1

cdr3_nt: TGTGCCAGCAGCTTACGCAGGGGCCAAGAGACCCAGTACTTC
cdr3_aa: CASSLRRGQETQYF
j_call: TRBJ2-5
d_call: NA
clone_size: NA
v_call: TRBV7-2

cdr3_nt: TGTGCCAGCAGCCAAGTCCAGGGGGCTAGGGAGACCCAGTACTTC
cdr3_aa: CASSQVQGARETQYF
j_call: TRBJ2-5
d_call: TRBD1
clone_size: NA
v_call: TRBV14

cdr3_nt: TGTGCCAGCTCTCCAACCTCGACGGACACTGAAGCTTTCTTT
cdr3_aa: CASSPTSTDTEAFF
j_call: TRBJ1-1
d_call: NA
clone_size: NA
v_call: TRBV18

cdr3_nt: TGCAGCGCCCTGACAGGGGATGAAGCTTTCTTT
cdr3_aa: CSALTGDEAFF
j_call: TRBJ1-1
d_call: TRBD1
clone_size: few
v_call: TRBV29-1

cdr3_nt: TGTGCCAGCAGTCCGGGGACATTAGTTAGCACTGAAGCTTTCTTT
cdr3_aa: CASSPGTLVSTEAFF
j_call: TRBJ1-1
d_call: NA
clone_size: NA
v_call: TRBV12-3/TRBV12-4

cdr3_nt: TGTGCCAGCAGCTATGGGACAGGCAATCAGCCCCAGCATTTT
cdr3_aa: CASSYGTGNQPQHF
j_call: TRBJ1-5
d_call: TRBD1
clone_size: NA
v_call: TRBV2

cdr3_nt: TGTGCCAGCAGTTTCGGGACAGAAGGGACCCAGTACTTC
cdr3_aa: CASSFGTEGTQYF
j_call: TRBJ2-5
d_call: TRBD1
clone_size: few
v_call: TRBV12-3/TRBV12-4

cdr3_nt: TGTGCCACCAGTGATCCCATTGGCGGCTCCTACAATGAGCAGTTCTTC
cdr3_aa: CATSDPIGGSYNEQFF
j_call: TRBJ2-1
d_call: NA
clone_size: many
v_call: TRBV24-1

cdr3_nt: TGCAGTGCTAGAACACAGGGGGGCAACTATGGCTACACCTTC
cdr3_aa: CSARTQGGNYGYTF
j_call: TRBJ1-2
d_call: TRBD1
clone_size: medium-sized
v_call: TRBV20-1

cdr3_nt: TGTGCCAGTGGGCAGGAGGTACCCTACGAGCAGTACTTC
cdr3_aa: CASGQEVPYEQYF
j_call: TRBJ2-7
d_call: NA
clone_size: few
v_call: TRBV7-4

cdr3_nt: TGTGCCAGCTCTACAGGACTTTCTGGGGCCAACGTCCTGACTTTC
cdr3_aa: CASSTGLSGANVLTF
j_call: TRBJ2-6
d_call: NA
clone_size: many
v_call: TRBV18

cdr3_nt: TGTGCCAGCAGCAAGAACAGGGAGGGTTACGAGCAGTACTTC
cdr3_aa: CASSKNREGYEQYF
j_call: TRBJ2-7
d_call: NA
clone_size: NA
v_call: TRBV21-1

cdr3_nt: TGTGCCAGCAGCCGGGACAGAGACTACGAGCAGTACTTC
cdr3_aa: CASSRDRDYEQYF
j_call: TRBJ2-7
d_call: TRBD1
clone_size: many
v_call: TRBV12-3/TRBV12-4

cdr3_nt: TGTGCCAGCAGTTTATGGGGGCCATATGGCTACACCTTC
cdr3_aa: CASSLWGPYGYTF
j_call: TRBJ1-2
d_call: NA
clone_size: many
v_call: TRBV12-3/TRBV12-4

cdr3_nt: TGCAGCGTTGAAAGGGGGACAGGGACGTACCAAGAGACCCAGTACTTC
cdr3_aa: CSVERGTGTYQETQYF
j_call: TRBJ2-5
d_call: TRBD1
clone_size: NA
v_call: TRBV29-1

cdr3_nt: TGTGCCAGCAGTCCAAACCTAGGAGCGGGAGGGGTTTCTAAAGATACGCAGTATTTT
cdr3_aa: CASSPNLGAGGVSKDTQYF
j_call: TRBJ2-3
d_call: TRBD2
clone_size: few
v_call: TRBV28